A selection of T cell receptor beta chains follows, all from one sample in a study of blood T cell repertoires in COVID-19. Profiled with immunoSEQ multiplex PCR; TCRdb holds only in-frame clones, not every one. The sample shows fewer than 200,000 clones, approximately 86% of them seen only once. The specimen was peripheral blood. The receptors stem from a woman at least 80 years old with COVID-19, enrolled during active disease. Each CDR3 is given with its conserved first and last residue. The D gene is left open where the match is weak. The size field is filled for only some rows; it gives once, few, many or a size class.

J gene,D gene,clone size,V gene,CDR3 length,CDR3 DNA,CDR3 protein
TRBJ1-3,-,once,TRBV12-3/TRBV12-4,13,TGTGCCAGCAGTCTCCACAGTGGAAACACCATATATTTT,CASSLHSGNTIYF
TRBJ1-5,-,few,TRBV7-8,15,TGTGCCAGCAGCCCCCCGGGGTATAGCAATCAGCCCCAGCATTTT,CASSPPGYSNQPQHF
TRBJ1-4,-,-,TRBV5-1,14,TGCGCCAGCAGGAGGGGGTCAGACATTGAAAAACTGTTTTTT,CASRRGSDIEKLFF
TRBJ1-3,TRBD1,-,TRBV7-2,16,TGTGCCAGCAGCCTCGGACAGGGAGGGCCTGGAAACACCATATATTTT,CASSLGQGGPGNTIYF
TRBJ2-7,TRBD1,-,TRBV3-1/TRBV3-2,14,TGTGCCAGCAGCCTACTATCAGGGGGCTACGAGCAGTACTTC,CASSLLSGGYEQYF
TRBJ2-3,-,-,TRBV4-3,17,TGCGCCAGCAGCCAAGATCTCACGGGAAGTCCCCCAGATACGCAGTATTTT,CASSQDLTGSPPDTQYF
TRBJ1-2,-,-,TRBV2,14,TGTGCCAGCAGTGACCACACAAACACCTATGGCTACACCTTC,CASSDHTNTYGYTF
TRBJ1-2,-,-,TRBV5-4,14,TGTGCCAGCAGCGCCCGACAGGCCATCTATGGCTACACCTTC,CASSARQAIYGYTF
TRBJ2-7,TRBD2,-,TRBV19,13,TGTGCCAGTAGTACGGGACTAGAATACGAGCAGTACTTC,CASSTGLEYEQYF
TRBJ2-1,-,-,TRBV7-6,13,TGTGCCAGCAGCTTAGCTGGGGGCAGTGAGCAGTTCTTC,CASSLAGGSEQFF
TRBJ2-7,-,-,TRBV18,15,TGTGCCAGCTCATTCGGTTCGGGCAGGGAATACGAGCAGTACTTC,CASSFGSGREYEQYF
TRBJ1-5,-,-,TRBV10-3,13,TGTGCCACCGCGGGGGAGGGGGGGCAGCCCCAGCATTTT,CATAGEGGQPQHF
TRBJ2-7,-,-,TRBV25-1,13,TGTGCCAGCCGGCGTGGGGGCCAGGGCGAGCAGTACTTC,CASRRGGQGEQYF
TRBJ1-6,-,few,TRBV27,13,TGTGCCAGACCCGGGGTTATACGTTCACCCCTCCACTTT,CARPGVIRSPLHF
TRBJ1-4,TRBD1,-,TRBV6-4,15,TGTGCCAGCAGGGCAACAGGGGCCCCTAATGAAAAACTGTTTTTT,CASRATGAPNEKLFF
TRBJ2-3,-,-,TRBV19,11,TGTGCCAGTAGTATGGGCGATACGCAGTATTTT,CASSMGDTQYF
TRBJ2-3,TRBD2,-,TRBV3-1/TRBV3-2,17,TGTGCCAGCAGCCAAGGAGCTAGCGGGAGAGTGATAGATACGCAGTATTTT,CASSQGASGRVIDTQYF
TRBJ1-1,-,-,TRBV6-5,15,TGTGCCAGCAGTTCCTGGACGGAGGGAGGCACTGAAGCTTTCTTT,CASSSWTEGGTEAFF
TRBJ2-2,-,-,TRBV5-1,16,TGCGCCAGCAGCTTGTTAGAGGGAGCGAACACCGGGGAGCTGTTTTTT,CASSLLEGANTGELFF
TRBJ2-3,-,-,TRBV5-6,14,TGTGCCAGCAGCCAGAGTCCTAGAACAGATACGCAGTATTTT,CASSQSPRTDTQYF
TRBJ1-5,TRBD1,-,TRBV9,14,TGTGCCAGCAGCCTCACAGGGGAAAATCAGCCCCAGCATTTT,CASSLTGENQPQHF
TRBJ2-3,TRBD2,-,TRBV7-2,14,TGTGCCAGCAGCGGACTAGCGGGAGCAGATACGCAGTATTTT,CASSGLAGADTQYF
TRBJ1-1,-,-,TRBV2,12,TGTGCCAGCAAACGGGAAGAATCTGAAGCTTTCTTT,CASKREESEAFF
TRBJ2-1,TRBD1,-,TRBV19,14,TGTGCCAGTAGTGGCCGGGACAGGGGCCCTTGGCAGTTCTTC,CASSGRDRGPWQFF
TRBJ2-1,TRBD2,-,TRBV5-1,17,TGCGCCAGCAGCGGGTTTTATGGGACTAGCGTCGACAATGAGCAGTTCTTC,CASSGFYGTSVDNEQFF
TRBJ1-5,-,once,TRBV6-1,18,TGTGCCAGCAGTGCCTGGACAGCTCGGCGAGTCGTGTTAGGGCCCCAGCATTTT,CASSAWTARRVVLGPQHF
TRBJ1-3,-,-,TRBV18,15,TGTGCCAGCTCACCAGGACTTGGTCTTGGAAACACCATATATTTT,CASSPGLGLGNTIYF
TRBJ2-2,TRBD1,-,TRBV24-1,16,TGTGCCACCAGTGATCCAGGGACAGGGGTAGCCGGGGAGCTGTTTTTT,CATSDPGTGVAGELFF
TRBJ2-1,-,-,TRBV7-2,13,TGTGCCAGCAGCCTTCGCAGCTACAATGAGCAGTTCTTC,CASSLRSYNEQFF
TRBJ2-6,TRBD1,-,TRBV5-1,17,TGCGCCAGCAGTCCGGGACAGGCGATCTCTGGGGCCAACGTCCTGACTTTC,CASSPGQAISGANVLTF
TRBJ1-6,-,-,TRBV27,13,TGTGCCAGCAGTCCCACAGGGAATTCACCCCTCCACTTT,CASSPTGNSPLHF
TRBJ1-6,TRBD1,few,TRBV19,13,TGTGCCAGTACCGGGACAGTTAATTCACCCCTCCACTTT,CASTGTVNSPLHF
TRBJ2-2,TRBD2,-,TRBV9,16,TGTGCCAGCAGCCCAAGCGCGGGGGGGAACACCGGGGAGCTGTTTTTT,CASSPSAGGNTGELFF
TRBJ2-3,-,-,TRBV11-1,16,TGTGCCAGCAGCCCTAGGAGGGATACTAGCACAGATACGCAGTATTTT,CASSPRRDTSTDTQYF
TRBJ1-1,-,-,TRBV19,13,TGTGCCAGTATTGGAGGTTCGGACACTGAAGCTTTCTTT,CASIGGSDTEAFF
TRBJ1-5,-,-,TRBV10-3,12,TGTGCCATCAGTGAGGGAGGTCAGCCCCAGCATTTT,CAISEGGQPQHF
TRBJ1-4,-,-,TRBV6-1,13,TGTGCCAGCAGTGAAGCGTACGTCAGGGGCATGTTTTTT,CASSEAYVRGMFF
TRBJ2-7,-,-,TRBV28,16,TGTGCCAGCAGGGGACTGGCTTACCCCGTTAAGTACGAGCAGTACTTC,CASRGLAYPVKYEQYF
TRBJ2-5,TRBD2,-,TRBV11-2,19,TGTGCCAGCAGCTTAGCTCCACCCTCAGCGGGAGGTAACCAAGAGACCCAGTACTTC,CASSLAPPSAGGNQETQYF
TRBJ2-5,TRBD1,once,TRBV11-2,15,TGTGCCAGCAGCGCAGGACAGGGGATCCAAGAGACCCAGTACTTC,CASSAGQGIQETQYF
TRBJ2-7,TRBD1,-,TRBV14,15,TGTGCCAGCAGCCAAGTACAGGGGGTGCTGGGGGAGCAGTACTTC,CASSQVQGVLGEQYF
TRBJ2-2,-,-,TRBV2,14,TGTGCCAGCGGTCGGACTACCACCACCGGGGAGCTGTTTTTT,CASGRTTTTGELFF
TRBJ2-1,-,-,TRBV5-4,15,TGTGCCAGCAGCTTTGCTGTCACTACCTACAATGAGCAGTTCTTC,CASSFAVTTYNEQFF
TRBJ2-5,-,-,TRBV12-3/TRBV12-4,13,TGTGCCAGCAGTTACGACAGTCAAGAGACCCAGTACTTC,CASSYDSQETQYF
TRBJ2-1,TRBD2,-,TRBV7-9,16,TGTGCCAGCGTCTCCGAGCTAGGCGGGACTAACAATGAGCAGTTCTTC,CASVSELGGTNNEQFF
TRBJ2-1,TRBD2,-,TRBV19,19,TGTGCCAGTAGTATCACCGGGACTAGCGGGAGTAGGACCTACAATGAGCAGTTCTTC,CASSITGTSGSRTYNEQFF